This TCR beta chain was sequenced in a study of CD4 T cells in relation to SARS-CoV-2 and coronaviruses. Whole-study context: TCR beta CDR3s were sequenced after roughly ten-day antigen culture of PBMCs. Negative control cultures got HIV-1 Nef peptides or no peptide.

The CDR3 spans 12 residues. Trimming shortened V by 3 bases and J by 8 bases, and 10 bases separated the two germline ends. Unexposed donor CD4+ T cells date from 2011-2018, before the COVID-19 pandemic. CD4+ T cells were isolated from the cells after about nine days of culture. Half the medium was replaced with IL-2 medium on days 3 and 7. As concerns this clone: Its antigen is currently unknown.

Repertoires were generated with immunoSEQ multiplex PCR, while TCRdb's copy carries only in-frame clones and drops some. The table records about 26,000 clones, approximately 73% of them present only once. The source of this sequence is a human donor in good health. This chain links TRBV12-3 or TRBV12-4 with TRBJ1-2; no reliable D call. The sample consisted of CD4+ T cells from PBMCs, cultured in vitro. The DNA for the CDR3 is TGTGCCAGCAGTTTCCGCTTTGGGGGCTACACCTTC. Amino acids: CASSFRFGGYTF.